This is a list of T cell receptor beta chains from one sample in a study of cytomegalovirus exposure and HLA in healthy donors. Libraries were prepared by immunoSEQ multiplex PCR; TCRdb keeps only in-frame clonotypes and omits some of them. The repertoire has about 160,000 clones, more than 60% of them found once; the top ten carry around 4.9%. The sequenced sample consisted of PBMCs. The receptors come from a male donor in good health and CMV-seronegative. Both conserved end residues are part of each CDR3. D genes are given only for firm matches. A clone size is listed for some rows: how often the clone was seen (once, few, many), or a class if it is expanded.

D gene	V gene	clone size	J gene	CDR3 protein	CDR3 DNA
TRBD1	TRBV5-1	.	TRBJ2-7	CASSGQGQGDHEQYF	TGCGCCAGCAGCGGACAAGGACAGGGGGACCACGAGCAGTACTTC
.	TRBV5-6	once	TRBJ2-1	CASSLKRGSGTTSYNEQFF	TGTGCCAGCAGCTTGAAGAGGGGGTCCGGGACTACCTCCTACAATGAGCAGTTCTTC
TRBD2	TRBV4-1	.	TRBJ2-1	CASRRSGGSEQFF	TGCGCCAGCAGACGAAGCGGGGGGAGTGAGCAGTTCTTC
TRBD1	TRBV5-1	.	TRBJ1-1	CASSLRGTGHFMNTEAFF	TGCGCCAGCAGCTTGCGGGGGACAGGGCACTTTATGAACACTGAAGCTTTCTTT
.	TRBV5-1	.	TRBJ2-1	CASAAEGFTYNEQFF	TGCGCCAGCGCCGCGGAGGGCTTTACTTACAATGAGCAGTTCTTC
.	TRBV19	.	TRBJ2-7	CASRFGGSPGEQYF	TGTGCCAGTAGGTTCGGGGGTTCCCCTGGCGAGCAGTACTTC
.	TRBV2	.	TRBJ1-6	CASSAGGSYNSPLHF	TGTGCCAGCAGTGCGGGGGGCTCCTATAATTCACCCCTCCACTTT
.	TRBV5-1	once	TRBJ1-1	CASSFTGYTEAFF	TGCGCCAGCAGCTTTACAGGATACACTGAAGCTTTCTTT
TRBD1	TRBV18	.	TRBJ1-2	CASSPYRDREVRGYTF	TGTGCCAGCTCACCATACCGGGACAGGGAAGTCCGAGGCTACACCTTC
TRBD1	TRBV7-2	few	TRBJ2-4	CASSLGRGRDKNIQYF	TGTGCCAGCAGCTTAGGCAGGGGGCGCGACAAAAACATTCAGTACTTC
.	TRBV2	few	TRBJ1-1	CASTDDSVNTEAFF	TGTGCCAGCACCGATGACAGCGTGAACACTGAAGCTTTCTTT
TRBD1	TRBV5-4	.	TRBJ1-1	CASSRTGEVGRTEAFF	TGTGCCAGCAGCCGAACAGGGGAGGTTGGTCGGACTGAAGCTTTCTTT
.	TRBV30	few	TRBJ1-1	CAWRGQGGTEAFF	TGTGCCTGGAGGGGCCAGGGAGGCACTGAAGCTTTCTTT
.	TRBV27	.	TRBJ1-2	CASSYAGAYGYTF	TGTGCCAGCAGTTACGCAGGGGCCTATGGCTACACCTTC
.	TRBV9	.	TRBJ1-1	CASSVDGGGFEAFF	TGTGCCAGCAGCGTAGACGGGGGAGGATTTGAAGCTTTCTTT
.	TRBV7-2	.	TRBJ2-5	CASSPGQGETQYF	TGTGCCAGCAGCCCCGGCCAGGGAGAGACCCAGTACTTC
.	TRBV5-1	.	TRBJ2-7	CASSFRGHAGYEQYF	TGCGCCAGCAGCTTCCGTGGCCACGCGGGCTACGAGCAGTACTTC
TRBD2	TRBV7-9	few	TRBJ2-3	CASSLSGSRTDTQYF	TGTGCCAGCAGCTTAAGCGGGAGCCGCACAGATACGCAGTATTTT